This T cell receptor (beta chain) was identified during a study of regulatory T cells in long-lasting Graves disease (TCRdb year 2021). Study-level background: Patients with newly diagnosed Graves' disease had been on antithyroid drugs for under 3 months. The study was conducted in China and was registered as a clinical trial. Patients with persistent Graves' disease were compared with patients with newly diagnosed Graves' disease using TCR sequencing and RNA sequencing of peripheral blood. A total of roughly 35 samples underwent TCR sequencing: about 13 from persistent and some 20 from newly diagnosed Graves' disease patients.

Receptor libraries were prepared by multiplex PCR. TCRdb names Illumina HiSeq 4000 as the instrument used. To build TCR beta libraries, CDR3 regions were amplified by Arm-PCR using iRepertoire HTBI primers. Gel purification was performed on PCR products prior to sequencing. The paper's processing steps were these. A total of roughly 65 TRBV and 14 TRBJ segments were identified across samples and were used for gene usage analysis of CDR3 amino acid clonotypes. COPE and FqMerger were used to merge filtered high-quality paired reads into contigs. BLAST was used to align contigs to IMGT TRBV, TRBD and TRBJ reference genes, with CDR3 defined following IMGT. Highly expanded clones were defined as clonotypes with a frequency above 0.1%. Shannon entropy served as the measure of repertoire diversity, while the Gini coefficient captured V-J evenness. Clonotypes shared by more than one individual were considered public. TCRdb trimmed the raw reads at Q25, called clones with MiXCR and kept productive beta chains. Rows matching on CDR3 protein sequence are summarized as one entry with the most common DNA and genes. The V and J calls, along with clone size, are taken from TCRdb and not from the paper's own processing. Across this sample there are 450,000 to 600,000 distinct CDR3 sequences, with 13% seen only once. The ten most abundant clones make up roughly a tenth of the sample.

This clonotype was seen at least ten times. The target of this receptor is not known. The input lacks base qualities; no much larger clone sits a single base away. Points the paper makes about the study in general: Only peripheral blood was studied, because thyroid tissue, the primary lesion, was inaccessible. Patients with persistent disease shared more public clonotypes (under 3,000) than newly diagnosed patients did (966). Persistent Graves' disease patients showed lower TCR Shannon entropy and fewer highly expanded clones than newly diagnosed patients, suggesting clonal expansion. Persistent disease showed preferential use of TRBV28, TRBJ1-2 and TRBJ2-5, whereas newly diagnosed disease favored TRBV20-1 and TRBJ2-1. Sequencing and analysis were restricted to the TCR beta chain. The small sample size was acknowledged by the authors as a limitation that may reduce accuracy.

Taken with the paper, the label for time point translates to: newly diagnosed GD, antithyroid drugs for less than 3 months. For both TCR sequencing and RNA sequencing, RNA was extracted from PBMCs using TRIzol. The diagnosis of Graves' disease followed American Thyroid Association guidelines. Recruitment of patients was carried out at an endocrinology department in Xi'an, China. Each patient gave approximately 10 milliliters of peripheral blood, collected in an EDTA anticoagulant tube. Ficoll Paque Plus density gradient separation was used to isolate PBMCs, and no further T cell sorting was done. An Agilent 2100 Bioanalyzer and agarose gel were used to check RNA quality, and a NanoDrop 2000 was used to measure RNA concentration. CDR1 and CDR2 were assigned from the germline V gene (reference sequence) as DFQATT and SNEGSKA. The CDR3 sequence holds 15 residues, the cysteine and phenylalanine included. Only the CDR3 DNA is retained, 45 bases long and in frame from the first base. Trimming takes 6 bases off V and 0 bases off J; junction bases not matched to a gene: 10.

A further study also used this sample, focusing on T cells in Graves' hyperthyroidism and ophthalmopathy. The second study also describes: Stable Graves' hyperthyroidism was defined as no progression to ophthalmopathy during 18 months of follow-up. Hyperthyroidism patients were aged 18 to 65 years and newly diagnosed, with disease duration of less than 2 months. Exclusion was applied to patients with uncontrolled infections, other autoimmune diseases, pregnancy or lactation. Diagnoses were based on clinical symptoms, serum thyroxine and TRAb, thyroid ultrasound and orbital computed tomography. A first-round RT-PCR of the TCR CDR3 used the HTBI primer set with the Qiagen OneStep RT-PCR kit. Blood samples also contained most of the expanded thyroid clonotypes (frequency above 0.001), which suggests that blood repertoires may reflect thyroid immune responses. A model built on a 13 V-J signature distinguished ophthalmopathy from stable hyperthyroidism, reaching roughly 88% sensitivity and 81% to 83% specificity in cross-validation and 80%/75% in testing. In validation, progression to ophthalmopathy was predicted by the model with approximately 67% sensitivity and roughly 72% specificity, a median of approximately 6.5 months before onset. A discovery cohort of about a hundred patients, about 43 with Graves' ophthalmopathy and approximately 57 with stable Graves' hyperthyroidism, was used to find distinguishing TCR V-J signatures. Prospective prediction of ophthalmopathy was tested in an independent validation cohort consisting of some 19 hyperthyroidism patients and more than 15 patients who later progressed to ophthalmopathy. The 75 to 100 discovery patients were randomly divided into training and test sets at a 7:3 ratio. In over five Graves' hyperthyroidism patients, the study also compared T-cell repertoires from thyroid tissue with T-cell repertoires from blood. Once sampling was done, hyperthyroidism patients were given methimazole at a starting dose of 30 mg daily, whereas ophthalmopathy patients were given high-dose intravenous methylprednisolone. The libraries were constructed in a second round of multiplex PCR and then size-selected and purified. Sequencing of the libraries was done on an Illumina HiSeq2000 using paired-end 100 bp reads. SOAPnuke was used to process the raw data, removing reads that contained adapters or uncalled bases, had a mean Phred below 15, or lacked an exact match to the constant primer or identifier. High-quality paired reads were merged using COPE v1.2.5, and each unique nucleotide sequence was defined as a clonotype. MiTCR v1.1 was used to align the clonotypes against IMGT TRBV, TRBD and TRBJ reference segments. Analysis was restricted to V-J combinations with a frequency above 0.0001, which covered about 99% of repertoires. The TCS score was defined as the ratio of F50 (clonal expansion) to E x V (chaos), calculated using BLOSUM62-based TCRdist between CDR3 peptides within each V-J. Welch's t-statistics and random forest reduced fewer than 600 V-J features to fewer than 15, which were used in a naive Bayes classifier (R e1071). No statistical method was used to set the sample size in advance, and investigators knew the group allocation. The paper reports TCR Vbeta CDR3 sequencing of approximately 140 peripheral blood samples: some 41 ophthalmopathy, fewer than 85 hyperthyroidism and around 17 progressor patients.

The clonotype was recovered from a man under 40 with Graves disease. Donor details come from another sample of the same person, matched by shared clones. The rearrangement combines TRBV20-1 with TRBJ2-5; 7 bases in the middle match TRBD1. The sequences come from peripheral blood mononuclear cells (PBMCs), collected at new diagnosis, from a patient treated with antithyroid drugs. Read as DNA, the sequence is TGCAGTGCGACCGGGACAGCTAAGAACCAAGAGACCCAGTACTTC. Its protein reads: CSATGTAKNQETQYF.